These T cell receptor beta chains were read from a single sample in a study of Graves' ophthalmopathy and Graves' hyperthyroidism. TCRdb recomputed calls from the multiplex PCR reads with MiXCR, one row per CDR3 protein. This table holds roughly 170,000 distinct CDR3 sequences, around two fifths found once. The specimen was peripheral blood. These TCRs come from a man aged 25-45 years with Graves' ophthalmopathy. The CDR3 runs from the conserved cysteine through the conserved F or W. A D gene is named only where the DNA matches it firmly. Size is omitted from some rows. Given values are once, few, many or a class for expanded clones.

j_gene: TRBJ2-2
v_gene: TRBV29-1
abundance: few
d_gene: TRBD1
CDR3aa: CSVPGTGDSGELFF
CDR3nt: TGCAGCGTACCCGGGACAGGGGATTCCGGGGAGCTGTTTTTT

j_gene: TRBJ2-7
v_gene: TRBV7-6
abundance: many
d_gene: .
CDR3aa: CASSYPGPGTLYEQYF
CDR3nt: TGTGCCAGCAGCTACCCCGGACCGGGGACGCTCTACGAGCAGTACTTC

j_gene: TRBJ2-7
v_gene: TRBV5-6
abundance: .
d_gene: .
CDR3aa: CASSSPLRTGTYEQYF
CDR3nt: TGTGCCAGCAGCTCCCCATTGAGAACAGGGACCTACGAGCAGTACTTC

j_gene: TRBJ2-7
v_gene: TRBV6-2/TRBV6-3
abundance: .
d_gene: TRBD1
CDR3aa: CASSHASGQADRGVGYEQYF
CDR3nt: TGTGCCAGCAGTCATGCCTCGGGACAGGCCGACAGGGGGGTTGGCTACGAGCAGTACTTC

j_gene: TRBJ2-6
v_gene: TRBV5-1
abundance: many
d_gene: .
CDR3aa: CASAGISGANVLTF
CDR3nt: TGCGCCAGCGCAGGGATCTCTGGGGCCAACGTCCTGACTTTC

j_gene: TRBJ1-2
v_gene: TRBV14
abundance: many
d_gene: .
CDR3aa: CASSSSGPIYGYTF
CDR3nt: TGTGCCAGCAGCTCCTCAGGGCCAATCTATGGCTACACCTTC

j_gene: TRBJ2-5
v_gene: TRBV7-2
abundance: few
d_gene: .
CDR3aa: CASSLWQGRETQYF
CDR3nt: TGTGCCAGCAGCTTATGGCAGGGTAGAGAGACCCAGTACTTC

j_gene: TRBJ1-1
v_gene: TRBV25-1
abundance: .
d_gene: .
CDR3aa: CAGAILSTEAFF
CDR3nt: TGTGCCGGGGCTATACTCTCCACTGAAGCTTTCTTT

j_gene: TRBJ2-3
v_gene: TRBV10-3
abundance: many
d_gene: TRBD2
CDR3aa: CATKNLAGGTDTQYF
CDR3nt: TGTGCCACCAAAAATCTAGCGGGGGGCACAGATACGCAGTATTTT

j_gene: TRBJ2-7
v_gene: TRBV6-2/TRBV6-3
abundance: .
d_gene: .
CDR3aa: CASSARKNEQYF
CDR3nt: TGTGCCAGCAGTGCGAGAAAGAACGAGCAGTACTTC

j_gene: TRBJ1-5
v_gene: TRBV28
abundance: once
d_gene: .
CDR3aa: CASSSRTKSNQPQHF
CDR3nt: TGTGCCAGCAGTTCGCGGACCAAAAGCAATCAGCCCCAGCATTTT

j_gene: TRBJ2-2
v_gene: TRBV14
abundance: many
d_gene: .
CDR3aa: CASSQGRVNTGELFF
CDR3nt: TGTGCCAGCAGCCAGGGCAGGGTGAACACCGGGGAGCTGTTTTTT

j_gene: TRBJ1-1
v_gene: TRBV6-2/TRBV6-3
abundance: .
d_gene: .
CDR3aa: CASSYSTFRANTEAFF
CDR3nt: TGTGCCAGCAGTTACTCGACCTTCAGGGCGAACACTGAAGCTTTCTTT

j_gene: TRBJ2-7
v_gene: TRBV27
abundance: many
d_gene: .
CDR3aa: CASSRNGYEQYF
CDR3nt: TGTGCCAGCAGTAGGAACGGCTACGAGCAGTACTTC

j_gene: TRBJ1-5
v_gene: TRBV24-1
abundance: many
d_gene: TRBD1
CDR3aa: CAPVGTGGAGSNQPQHF
CDR3nt: TGTGCCCCCGTAGGGACAGGGGGCGCGGGTAGCAATCAGCCCCAGCATTTT

j_gene: TRBJ2-5
v_gene: TRBV6-5
abundance: many
d_gene: .
CDR3aa: CASMDRADQETQYF
CDR3nt: TGTGCCAGCATGGATCGGGCAGATCAAGAGACCCAGTACTTC

j_gene: TRBJ2-7
v_gene: TRBV4-1
abundance: .
d_gene: .
CDR3aa: CASSQVVSTPGSYEQYF
CDR3nt: TGCGCCAGCAGCCAAGTGGTATCGACCCCGGGGTCCTACGAGCAGTACTTC

j_gene: TRBJ2-5
v_gene: TRBV12-3/TRBV12-4
abundance: once
d_gene: .
CDR3aa: CASTYPGEETQYF
CDR3nt: TGTGCCAGCACCTACCCCGGGGAGGAGACCCAGTACTTC

j_gene: TRBJ2-5
v_gene: TRBV18
abundance: many
d_gene: .
CDR3aa: CASSPSSETQYF
CDR3nt: TGTGCCAGCTCACCGTCCAGTGAGACCCAGTACTTC

j_gene: TRBJ2-7
v_gene: TRBV4-1
abundance: many
d_gene: .
CDR3aa: CASSHADTTYEQYF
CDR3nt: TGCGCCAGCAGCCACGCAGACACTACCTACGAGCAGTACTTC

j_gene: TRBJ2-5
v_gene: TRBV6-5
abundance: .
d_gene: .
CDR3aa: CASSYSAINLGTQYF
CDR3nt: TGTGCCAGCAGTTACTCTGCAATTAACCTCGGGACCCAGTACTTC

j_gene: TRBJ2-7
v_gene: TRBV7-8
abundance: once
d_gene: .
CDR3aa: CASSLNGEQYF
CDR3nt: TGTGCCAGCAGCTTAAATGGAGAGCAGTACTTC

j_gene: TRBJ2-7
v_gene: TRBV12-3/TRBV12-4
abundance: .
d_gene: .
CDR3aa: CASTQGQGGYEQYF
CDR3nt: TGTGCCAGCACCCAAGGTCAGGGGGGCTACGAGCAGTACTTC

j_gene: TRBJ2-5
v_gene: TRBV28
abundance: .
d_gene: .
CDR3aa: CASSLTSWRETQYF
CDR3nt: TGTGCCAGCAGTTTAACATCCTGGAGAGAGACCCAGTACTTC

j_gene: TRBJ2-7
v_gene: TRBV7-2
abundance: .
d_gene: TRBD1
CDR3aa: CASSLRGTGGGEQYF
CDR3nt: TGTGCCAGCAGCTTAAGGGGCACAGGGGGAGGTGAGCAGTACTTC

j_gene: TRBJ2-2
v_gene: TRBV19
abundance: many
d_gene: TRBD1
CDR3aa: CASSRQGSNTGELFF
CDR3nt: TGTGCCAGTAGTCGACAGGGATCAAACACCGGGGAGCTGTTTTTT

j_gene: TRBJ2-5
v_gene: TRBV7-3
abundance: .
d_gene: .
CDR3aa: CASSLSGGRGETQYF
CDR3nt: TGTGCCAGCAGCTTAAGCGGCGGCAGGGGTGAGACCCAGTACTTC

j_gene: TRBJ2-7
v_gene: TRBV28
abundance: many
d_gene: TRBD2
CDR3aa: CASNIGLAGDYEQYF
CDR3nt: TGTGCCAGCAATATAGGACTAGCGGGAGACTACGAGCAGTACTTC

j_gene: TRBJ1-6
v_gene: TRBV27
abundance: .
d_gene: .
CDR3aa: CASSLNPDSPLHF
CDR3nt: TGTGCCAGCAGTTTGAATCCGGATTCACCCCTCCACTTT

j_gene: TRBJ2-7
v_gene: TRBV20-1
abundance: many
d_gene: TRBD2
CDR3aa: CSASTSGRLYEQYF
CDR3nt: TGCAGTGCAAGTACTAGCGGGAGGCTGTACGAGCAGTACTTC

j_gene: TRBJ1-1
v_gene: TRBV6-2/TRBV6-3
abundance: many
d_gene: .
CDR3aa: CASSYRLGDRGANTEAFF
CDR3nt: TGTGCCAGCAGTTACCGACTGGGGGATAGGGGGGCGAACACTGAAGCTTTCTTT

j_gene: TRBJ2-5
v_gene: TRBV7-2
abundance: many
d_gene: .
CDR3aa: CASSGRGGETQYF
CDR3nt: TGTGCCAGCAGCGGCAGGGGAGGAGAGACCCAGTACTTC

j_gene: TRBJ1-1
v_gene: TRBV30
abundance: many
d_gene: .
CDR3aa: CAWSSQGWTEAFF
CDR3nt: TGTGCCTGGAGCTCCCAGGGGTGGACTGAAGCTTTCTTT

j_gene: TRBJ1-1
v_gene: TRBV29-1
abundance: few
d_gene: .
CDR3aa: CSVDRGTEAFF
CDR3nt: TGCAGCGTTGATAGGGGCACTGAAGCTTTCTTT

j_gene: TRBJ2-7
v_gene: TRBV24-1
abundance: many
d_gene: TRBD2
CDR3aa: CATSDSGPSGIYEQYF
CDR3nt: TGTGCCACCAGTGATTCCGGCCCTAGCGGGATCTACGAGCAGTACTTC